The TCR beta chain described here comes from a study of T-cell memory formation after mild COVID-19. Points from the study as a whole: A second wave expanding day 15 to 37 was CD4+-biased; contracting clones were balanced.

A 5'RACE reaction primed in the constant segment made cDNA libraries of TCR alpha and TCR beta, and these carried sample barcodes and UMIs. Using its own MiXCR run on the 5' RACE reads, TCRdb lists one record per CDR3 protein. This repertoire shows over 500,000 distinct CDR3 sequences, 15% to 20% found once; its top ten account for around 8.1%. With regard to this clonotype: Its antigen is currently unknown. One end of the junction fails to match germline, which may point to a read error.

Germline CDR1 is MNHEY and CDR2 is SMNVEV (reference sequence). CDR3 size: 14 residues. Sequencing input: PBMCs or a T cell subset sorted from them (not recorded which). This chain connects TRBV27 to TRBJ2-7; 10 bases match TRBD1. The receptor was derived from an adult woman who had mild COVID-19 (a few samples of this study predate the infection). Cell type and time point are not known. For the CDR3, the DNA is TGTGCCAGCAGTTTATCGGGGTGGGGACAGGGGTTGAACTTC. It translates to CASSLSGWGQGLNF.